A selection of T cell receptor beta chains follows, all from one sample in a study of regulatory T cells in long-lasting Graves disease. TCRdb redid the calling of the multiplex PCR reads with MiXCR, one entry per CDR3 protein. There are 520,000 or so distinct CDR3 sequences in the sample; about 11% occur only once, and around 9.3% lies in the top ten. The sample also formed part of further work on T cells in Graves' hyperthyroidism and ophthalmopathy.

The source was peripheral blood mononuclear cells (PBMCs), collected at new diagnosis, from a patient treated with antithyroid drugs. All receptors derive from a woman in her thirties with Graves disease. CDR3s include the opening cysteine and the closing phenylalanine or tryptophan. Each record gives: clone size, V gene, D gene, J gene, CDR3 protein, CDR3 DNA. A D gene is named only where the DNA matches it firmly. Some rows mark clone size as missing; the rest say once, few, many or name a class of expanded clone.

abundance: many
v_gene: TRBV28
d_gene: TRBD2
j_gene: TRBJ2-3
CDR3aa: CASSPDGTSGRRLGRTDTQYF
CDR3nt: TGTGCCAGCAGCCCCGATGGGACTAGCGGGAGACGATTGGGGCGGACAGATACGCAGTATTTT

abundance: many
v_gene: TRBV2
d_gene: TRBD2
j_gene: TRBJ2-1
CDR3aa: CASSVAGGVFYNEQFF
CDR3nt: TGTGCCAGCAGTGTCGCGGGAGGAGTATTTTACAATGAGCAGTTCTTC

abundance: many
v_gene: TRBV11-2
d_gene: -
j_gene: TRBJ2-3
CDR3aa: CASSILPGLKSTDTQYF
CDR3nt: TGTGCCAGCAGCATACTACCGGGACTTAAGAGCACAGATACGCAGTATTTT

abundance: many
v_gene: TRBV6-2/TRBV6-3
d_gene: TRBD2
j_gene: TRBJ2-5
CDR3aa: CASTIAGLAGEETQYF
CDR3nt: TGTGCCAGCACGATAGCGGGACTAGCGGGAGAAGAGACCCAGTACTTC

abundance: many
v_gene: TRBV20-1
d_gene: -
j_gene: TRBJ1-5
CDR3aa: CSAPTDNRGPQHF
CDR3nt: TGCAGTGCCCCAACGGATAACCGAGGGCCCCAGCATTTT

abundance: many
v_gene: TRBV2
d_gene: TRBD1
j_gene: TRBJ2-5
CDR3aa: CASSEARTGVQETQYF
CDR3nt: TGTGCCAGCAGTGAAGCGCGGACAGGGGTACAAGAGACCCAGTACTTC

abundance: many
v_gene: TRBV11-3
d_gene: TRBD2
j_gene: TRBJ2-2
CDR3aa: CASSPREGSGYTGELFF
CDR3nt: TGTGCCAGCAGCCCGCGGGAGGGGTCGGGGTACACCGGGGAGCTGTTTTTT

abundance: many
v_gene: TRBV28
d_gene: TRBD2
j_gene: TRBJ2-1
CDR3aa: CASNQLAGLYNEQFF
CDR3nt: TGTGCCAGCAACCAACTAGCGGGCCTCTACAATGAGCAGTTCTTC

abundance: few
v_gene: TRBV29-1
d_gene: -
j_gene: TRBJ1-1
CDR3aa: CSVEVSYGTEAFF
CDR3nt: TGCAGCGTTGAAGTTTCTTATGGGACTGAAGCTTTCTTT

abundance: many
v_gene: TRBV2
d_gene: TRBD1
j_gene: TRBJ1-2
CDR3aa: CASSDTGGTGGYTF
CDR3nt: TGTGCCAGCAGTGATACAGGGGGCACGGGAGGCTACACCTTC

abundance: -
v_gene: TRBV7-9
d_gene: -
j_gene: TRBJ2-1
CDR3aa: CASSLEISGRYSYNEQFF
CDR3nt: TGTGCCAGCAGCTTAGAAATCAGCGGACGATACTCCTACAATGAGCAGTTCTTC

abundance: few
v_gene: TRBV20-1
d_gene: -
j_gene: TRBJ2-1
CDR3aa: CSARGSLAYNEQFF
CDR3nt: TGCAGTGCTAGAGGCAGCTTGGCCTACAATGAGCAGTTCTTC

abundance: many
v_gene: TRBV3-1
d_gene: TRBD2
j_gene: TRBJ2-7
CDR3aa: CASSQSRTSGRQYF
CDR3nt: TGTGCCAGCAGCCAATCCAGGACTAGCGGGCGGCAGTACTTC

abundance: few
v_gene: TRBV6-1
d_gene: -
j_gene: TRBJ1-3
CDR3aa: CASSEPGVRGNTIYF
CDR3nt: TGTGCCAGCAGTGAACCAGGGGTCCGTGGAAACACCATATATTTT

abundance: many
v_gene: TRBV7-2
d_gene: TRBD2
j_gene: TRBJ2-3
CDR3aa: CASSPAGGRARDTQYF
CDR3nt: TGTGCCAGCAGCCCAGCGGGCGGGAGGGCCAGAGATACGCAGTATTTT

abundance: many
v_gene: TRBV6-2/TRBV6-3
d_gene: TRBD2
j_gene: TRBJ2-7
CDR3aa: CASSPPGLAVYEQYF
CDR3nt: TGTGCCAGCAGTCCCCCGGGACTAGCTGTGTACGAGCAGTACTTC

abundance: few
v_gene: TRBV20-1
d_gene: -
j_gene: TRBJ2-7
CDR3aa: CSATPEGGGSFLYEQYF
CDR3nt: TGCAGTGCTACCCCCGAGGGGGGCGGGAGCTTTTTATACGAGCAGTACTTC

abundance: many
v_gene: TRBV28
d_gene: -
j_gene: TRBJ1-5
CDR3aa: CASSLQGASNQPQHF
CDR3nt: TGTGCCAGCAGTTTGCAAGGCGCTAGCAATCAGCCCCAGCATTTT

abundance: many
v_gene: TRBV27
d_gene: TRBD2
j_gene: TRBJ2-1
CDR3aa: CASSLLLAGGPSEQFF
CDR3nt: TGTGCCAGCAGTTTATTACTAGCGGGAGGGCCTTCTGAGCAGTTCTTC

abundance: few
v_gene: TRBV5-1
d_gene: -
j_gene: TRBJ2-1
CDR3aa: CASSLIARPGVFNEQFF
CDR3nt: TGCGCCAGCAGCTTGATTGCCCGGCCGGGAGTATTCAATGAGCAGTTCTTC

abundance: many
v_gene: TRBV27
d_gene: TRBD1
j_gene: TRBJ1-4
CDR3aa: CASRFPGTGGKLFF
CDR3nt: TGTGCCAGCAGATTTCCCGGGACAGGGGGAAAACTGTTTTTT

abundance: -
v_gene: TRBV6-1
d_gene: TRBD2
j_gene: TRBJ2-7
CDR3aa: CASSLISPSGRDEQYF
CDR3nt: TGTGCCAGCAGCTTAATCTCGCCTAGCGGGAGAGACGAGCAGTACTTC